Presented here are 3 T cell receptor beta chains from one specimen sequenced in a study of breast tumors, draining lymph nodes, adjacent tissues. MiXCR, applied by TCRdb to the multiplex PCR reads, yields one record per CDR3 protein. The sample includes some 49,000 distinct CDR3 sequences, about 23% of them seen just once. The sequenced material came from breast tumor tissue. The receptors were sampled from a female donor with breast cancer. Some clones in this sample may be carry-over from other donors' samples.

This clonotype showed up many times. The V gene is TRBV20-1, the J gene TRBJ1-2; D remains unclear. V lost 6 bases and J 4 bases, leaving 15 bases between the germline ends. CDR1 and CDR2 from the germline V gene are DFQATT and SNEGSKA (reference sequence). This CDR3 has 13 residues. This CDR3 is CSAPTETGYGYTF. For the CDR3, the DNA is TGCAGTGCACCAACAGAGACTGGCTATGGCTACACCTTC.

A few counts support this clonotype. J is TRBJ2-2 and V is TRBV11-2; 7 bases fit TRBD1. In germline, CDR1 is SGHAT, CDR2 FQNNGV. With 7 bases clipped from V and 1 base from J, the junction kept 9 bases outside the gene matches. This CDR3 region has 16 residues. The CDR3 sequence: CASKVSPGGNTGELFF. In DNA, the CDR3 is TGTGCCAGCAAAGTCAGTCCAGGGGGGAACACCGGGGAGCTGTTTTTT.

This clonotype is labeled as medium-sized. The chain recombines TRBV5-8 with TRBJ2-7; 16 positions agree with TRBD2. The CDR3 is 16 residues long. CDR1 is SGHTS, CDR2 YDEGEE, per germline. J lost 6 bases, V lost 4 bases, and 7 bases had no gene match. Written as DNA, the CDR3 is TGTGCCAGCAGCCTCGGGACTAGCGGGGGGGGGTTCGAGCAGTACTTC. It encodes CASSLGTSGGGFEQYF.